Following are 5 T cell receptor beta chains from one sample sequenced in a study of CXCR3-negative and CXCR3-positive naive CD8 T cells. The study, taken as a whole, reports: Naive cells that were CXCR3-positive had more hydrophobic TRB CDR3s (compared with CXCR3-negative naive cells).

No antigen has been assigned to these receptors. TRB cDNA was prepared as libraries by UMI-labeled 5' RACE. TCRdb reprocessed the 5' RACE reads and keeps a single row for each CDR3 protein, giving no DNA. This sample carries 130,000 to 150,000 distinct CDR3 sequences, with about 0.28% going to the ten biggest clones. Sequenced: naive CXCR3+ CD8+ T cells from blood. Subset in this sample: CD45RO-CCR7+CD27+CD95- naive CD8+ T cells expressing CXCR3 (TNR3+). These receptors came from a human donor in good health. Some clones in this sample may be carry-over from other donors' samples.

This chain joins TRBV14 and TRBJ1-1; TCRdb's D gene call, TRBD1, goes unchecked for lack of DNA. CDR3 size: 14 residues. Germline CDR1 and CDR2: SGHDN and FVKESK. CDR3 region: CASSQWTGRTEAFF.

CDR3: CASSQDVDETQYF. The chain is built from TRBV3-1 and TRBJ2-5. Germline CDR1 is LGHDT and CDR2 is YNNKEL (reference sequence). CDR3 length equals 13 residues.

This chain links TRBV28 with TRBJ2-7; TCRdb's assignment of TRBD1 cannot be checked, as there is no DNA. The CDR3 sequence is 13 residues long. The germline V gene encodes CDR1 MDHEN and CDR2 SYDVKM. The CDR3 loop reads CATADRDSYEQYF. The variable domain in full, with the rest retrieved from reference TRBV28 and TRBJ2-7, is DVKVTQSSRYLVKRTGEKVFLECVQDMDHENMFWYRQDPGLGLRLIYFSYDVKMKEKGDIPEGYSVSREKKERFSLILESASTNQTSMYLCATADRDSYEQYFGPGTRLTVT.

The rearrangement links TRBV9 to TRBJ1-2; with no DNA, the TCRdb D assignment of TRBD1 cannot be verified. The V gene's germline CDR1 is SGDLS and CDR2 YYNGEE. This CDR3 spans 13 amino acids. CDR3 loop: CASSARTGDGYTF. The complete variable domain, with remaining parts taken from reference TRBV9 and TRBJ1-2, reads DSGVTQTPKHLITATGQRVTLRCSPRSGDLSVYWYQQSLDQGLQFLIQYYNGEERAKGNILERFSAQQFPDLHSELNLSSLELGDSALYFCASSARTGDGYTFGSGTRLTVV.

This chain joins TRBV29-1 and TRBJ2-7; TCRdb selects TRBD1, and the lack of DNA leaves this call unchecked. The CDR3 has 13 amino acids. In germline, CDR1 is SQVTM, CDR2 ANQGSEA. The CDR3 sequence is CSVSTGSYVEQYF.